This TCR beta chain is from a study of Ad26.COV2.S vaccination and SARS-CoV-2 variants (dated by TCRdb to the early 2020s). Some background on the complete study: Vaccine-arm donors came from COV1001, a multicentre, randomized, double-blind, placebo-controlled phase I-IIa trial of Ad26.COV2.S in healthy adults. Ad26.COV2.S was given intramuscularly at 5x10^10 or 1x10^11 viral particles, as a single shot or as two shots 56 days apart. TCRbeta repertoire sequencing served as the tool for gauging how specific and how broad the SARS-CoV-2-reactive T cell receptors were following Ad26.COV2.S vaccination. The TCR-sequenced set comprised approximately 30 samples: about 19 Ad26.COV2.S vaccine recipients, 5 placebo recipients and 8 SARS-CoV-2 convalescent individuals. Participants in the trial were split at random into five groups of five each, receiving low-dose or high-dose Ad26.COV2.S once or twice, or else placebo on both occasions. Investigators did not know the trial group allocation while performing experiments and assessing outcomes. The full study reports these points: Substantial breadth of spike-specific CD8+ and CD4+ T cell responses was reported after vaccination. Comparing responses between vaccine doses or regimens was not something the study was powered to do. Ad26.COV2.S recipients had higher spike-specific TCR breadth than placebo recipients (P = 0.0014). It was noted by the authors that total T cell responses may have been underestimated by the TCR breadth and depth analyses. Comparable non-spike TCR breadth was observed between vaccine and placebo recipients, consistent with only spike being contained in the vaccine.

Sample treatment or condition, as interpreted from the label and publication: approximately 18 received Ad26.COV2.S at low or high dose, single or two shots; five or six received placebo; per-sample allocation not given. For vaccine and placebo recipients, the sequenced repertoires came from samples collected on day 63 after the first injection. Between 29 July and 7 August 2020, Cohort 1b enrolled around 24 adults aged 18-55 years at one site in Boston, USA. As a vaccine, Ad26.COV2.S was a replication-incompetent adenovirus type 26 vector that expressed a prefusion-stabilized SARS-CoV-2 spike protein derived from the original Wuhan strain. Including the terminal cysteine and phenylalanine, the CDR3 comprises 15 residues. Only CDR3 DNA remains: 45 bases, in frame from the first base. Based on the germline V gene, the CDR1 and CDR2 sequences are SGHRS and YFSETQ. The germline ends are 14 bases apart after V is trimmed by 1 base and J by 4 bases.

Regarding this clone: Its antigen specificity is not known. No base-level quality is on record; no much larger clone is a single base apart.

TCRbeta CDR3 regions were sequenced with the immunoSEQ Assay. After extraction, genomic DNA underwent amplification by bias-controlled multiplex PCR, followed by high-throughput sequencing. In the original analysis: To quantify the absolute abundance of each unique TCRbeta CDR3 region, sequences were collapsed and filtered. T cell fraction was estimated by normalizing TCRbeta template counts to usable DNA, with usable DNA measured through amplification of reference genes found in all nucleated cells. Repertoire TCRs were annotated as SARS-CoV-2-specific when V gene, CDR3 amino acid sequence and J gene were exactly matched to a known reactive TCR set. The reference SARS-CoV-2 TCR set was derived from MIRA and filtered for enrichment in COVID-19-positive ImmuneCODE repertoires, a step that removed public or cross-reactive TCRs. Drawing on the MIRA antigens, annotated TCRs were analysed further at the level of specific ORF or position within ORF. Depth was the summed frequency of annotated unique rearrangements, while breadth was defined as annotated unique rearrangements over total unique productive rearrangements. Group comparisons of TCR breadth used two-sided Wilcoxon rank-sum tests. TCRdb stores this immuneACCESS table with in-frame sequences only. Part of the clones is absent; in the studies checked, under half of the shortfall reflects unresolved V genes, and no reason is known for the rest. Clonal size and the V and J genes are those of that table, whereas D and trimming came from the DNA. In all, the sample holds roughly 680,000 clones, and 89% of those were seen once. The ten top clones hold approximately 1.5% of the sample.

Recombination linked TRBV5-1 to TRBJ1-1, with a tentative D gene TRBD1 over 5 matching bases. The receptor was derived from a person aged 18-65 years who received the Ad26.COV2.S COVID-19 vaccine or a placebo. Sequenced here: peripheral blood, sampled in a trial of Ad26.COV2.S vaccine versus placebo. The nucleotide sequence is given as TGCGCCAGCAGCTTGCACGGGGACCAAGGCACTGAAGCTTTCTTT. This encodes CASSLHGDQGTEAFF.